This TCR beta chain was found in a study of identical twins. General study findings and limits: Insertions were reduced in abundant cord blood beta clonotypes but not in memory repertoires.

In its sample, this clonotype was seen a few times. Its antigen is still unknown. Each CDR3 protein is one row after TCRdb ran MiXCR on the 5' RACE reads. The sample has 300,000 to 400,000 distinct CDR3 sequences; 12% are singletons. V lost 5 bases and J 1 base, leaving 14 bases between the germline ends. The germline gives CDR1 DFQATT, CDR2 SNEGSKA (reference sequence). The length of the CDR3 is 14 residues. The same data also went into a second study, on yellow fever vaccine responses in identical twins.

The sequence came from a woman aged 18-29 years in good health. Sequenced: CD8+ T cells sorted from blood. The chain combines TRBV20-1 with TRBJ1-1; D remains ambiguous. Here the CDR3 DNA reads TGCAGTGCTTCGAGGAGGGTCTCGAACACTGAAGCTTTCTTT. It codes for CSASRRVSNTEAFF.